This is a list of T cell receptor beta chains from one sample in a study of T cells in Graves' hyperthyroidism and ophthalmopathy. Via MiXCR, TCRdb re-called the multiplex PCR reads, giving one row per CDR3 protein. Counted here are 200,000 to 300,000 distinct CDR3 sequences, approximately 25% occurring once; the ten biggest clones make up roughly 35%. Sequenced sample: blood. The receptors shown here come from a woman in her forties with Graves' ophthalmopathy. Each CDR3 is given with its conserved first and last residue. D genes are given only for firm matches. Not all rows give a size; the values are once, few, many and, for expanded clones, a class.

V gene,J gene,clone size,D gene,CDR3 length,CDR3 DNA,CDR3 protein
TRBV28,TRBJ2-2,many,-,13,TGTGCCAGCAGTTTTCTTAACACCGGGGAGCTGTTTTTT,CASSFLNTGELFF
TRBV7-2,TRBJ2-7,-,-,13,TGTGCCAGCAGCTCAGGACGGAACTGGGAGCAGTACTTC,CASSSGRNWEQYF
TRBV7-8,TRBJ1-1,many,-,13,TGTGCCAGCAGCCCCGGTGATTCCGCTGAAGCTTTCTTT,CASSPGDSAEAFF
TRBV6-1,TRBJ1-6,few,-,16,TGTGCCAGCAGTGAGGCCCCTGAGGCCTATAATTCACCCCTCCACTTT,CASSEAPEAYNSPLHF
TRBV28,TRBJ2-7,many,-,13,TGTGCCAGCAGTTCCGTCAATTCCTACGAGCAGTACTTC,CASSSVNSYEQYF
TRBV11-2,TRBJ2-1,many,-,15,TGTGCCAGCAGCGGACACGGCAAATTGGACAATGAGCAGTTCTTC,CASSGHGKLDNEQFF
TRBV19,TRBJ1-2,-,TRBD1,18,TGTGCCAGTAGTATAGAAAACCGGGACAGGGGTCGGGTGAATGGCTACACCTTC,CASSIENRDRGRVNGYTF
TRBV28,TRBJ1-3,many,-,12,TGTGCCAGCAGTGCCCAAGAGAACACCATATATTTT,CASSAQENTIYF
TRBV2,TRBJ2-7,many,TRBD1,14,TGTGCCAGCAGGGGACAGCCTAGCTCCTACGAGCAGTACTTC,CASRGQPSSYEQYF
TRBV12-3/TRBV12-4,TRBJ2-7,many,-,15,TGTGCCAGCAGTTTAGATAGGTCCCCCTCCTACGAGCAGTACTTC,CASSLDRSPSYEQYF
TRBV7-2,TRBJ2-7,many,-,15,TGTGCCAGCAGAGCGGGTTCTGGAGGGCCCCACGAGCAGTACTTC,CASRAGSGGPHEQYF
TRBV29-1,TRBJ2-7,-,TRBD1,12,TGCAGCGGAGGGACAGGGGTCTACGAGCAGTACTTC,CSGGTGVYEQYF
TRBV12-3/TRBV12-4,TRBJ1-1,many,-,16,TGTGCCAGCAGTTTTACCGGGGGCGGGGGGAACACTGAAGCTTTCTTT,CASSFTGGGGNTEAFF
TRBV4-1,TRBJ2-2,many,-,14,TGCGCCAGCAGCCGAGTCAAGAACACCGGGGAGCTGTTTTTT,CASSRVKNTGELFF
TRBV7-2,TRBJ2-7,many,TRBD1,13,TGTGCCAGCGCCGAAGGGGGCGGCTACGAGCAGTACTTC,CASAEGGGYEQYF
TRBV6-5,TRBJ1-5,many,-,13,TGTGCCAGCAGTTATAACAGCCATCAGCCCCAGCATTTT,CASSYNSHQPQHF
TRBV6-1,TRBJ1-5,many,-,13,TGTGCCAGCACCGGACAGATCAATCAGCCCCAGCATTTT,CASTGQINQPQHF
TRBV6-1,TRBJ2-7,-,-,16,TGTGCCAGCAGACCCCACGAGGGCCCGGAGGTTGGCGAGCAGTACTTC,CASRPHEGPEVGEQYF
TRBV11-1,TRBJ1-3,-,TRBD1,17,TGTGCCAGCAGCCTAGGGTCGGGACAGGCCCCTGGAAACACCATATATTTT,CASSLGSGQAPGNTIYF
TRBV19,TRBJ1-5,many,-,15,TGTGCCAGTAGTATTTCCGGGGACCACAATCAGCCCCAGCATTTT,CASSISGDHNQPQHF
TRBV28,TRBJ2-7,once,-,17,TGTGCCAGCAGTTTCGCCGGAATTCGTGTGTTAGAATCGGGGCAGTACTTC,CASSFAGIRVLESGQYF
TRBV6-4,TRBJ1-1,many,TRBD1,16,TGTGCCAGCAGCAGACGACAGGGGTCTATGAACACTGAAGCTTTCTTT,CASSRRQGSMNTEAFF
TRBV3-1,TRBJ2-4,many,-,15,TGTGCCAGCAGCCAAGAGGTGGCAGCCAAAAACATTCAGTACTTC,CASSQEVAAKNIQYF
TRBV12-3/TRBV12-4,TRBJ1-1,once,-,14,TGTGCCAGCAGTTTAGATGGGAGGACCACTGAAGCTTTCTTT,CASSLDGRTTEAFF
TRBV5-1,TRBJ2-5,many,-,14,TGCGCCAGCAGCTTGTTTGGGGTGGCAGAGACCCAGTACTTC,CASSLFGVAETQYF
TRBV14,TRBJ2-7,many,-,15,TGTGCCAGCAGCCCAAGGACAGTGAGCTTCTACGAGCAGTACTTC,CASSPRTVSFYEQYF
TRBV15,TRBJ1-1,many,-,16,TGTGCCACCAGCAGAGAACGTCGGCAGGGAGGCACTGAAGCTTTCTTT,CATSRERRQGGTEAFF
TRBV28,TRBJ1-5,many,-,15,TGTGCCAGCAGTCTTACAGGTTATAGCAATCAGCCCCAGCATTTT,CASSLTGYSNQPQHF
TRBV11-2,TRBJ2-7,-,-,16,TGTGCCAGCAGCGGATATGGCAAGGGCGGTGCCTACGAGCAGTACTTC,CASSGYGKGGAYEQYF
TRBV10-3,TRBJ1-3,-,-,15,TGTGCCATCAGTGAAGGGGGGAACTCTGGAAACACCATATATTTT,CAISEGGNSGNTIYF
TRBV6-2/TRBV6-3,TRBJ2-2,-,-,18,TGTGCCAGCAGTTCACTAGAACTACGGGACAAGAACACCGGGGAGCTGTTTTTT,CASSSLELRDKNTGELFF
TRBV20-1,TRBJ2-7,many,TRBD2,13,TGCAGTGGGCTAGCGGGAGGGCCCTACGAGCAGTGCTTC,CSGLAGGPYEQCF
TRBV3-1,TRBJ1-5,many,-,15,TGTGCCAGCAGCCAAGACATCGCCACTGGTCAGCCCCAGCATTTT,CASSQDIATGQPQHF
TRBV6-1,TRBJ2-7,many,-,13,TGTGCCAGTCGGGCAGGGATGACCTACGAGCAGTACTTC,CASRAGMTYEQYF
TRBV6-2/TRBV6-3,TRBJ1-5,many,-,12,TGTGCCAGCACCGATGGGAGAAAGCCCCAGCATTTT,CASTDGRKPQHF
TRBV29-1,TRBJ2-5,many,-,12,TGCAGCGTAAACAGAGCAGAAGAGACCCAGTACTTC,CSVNRAEETQYF
TRBV5-1,TRBJ2-7,once,-,14,TGCGCCAGCAGCCCCAGGGTGGGCCCCTACGAGCAGTACTTC,CASSPRVGPYEQYF
TRBV12-3/TRBV12-4,TRBJ2-2,many,TRBD2,16,TGTGCCAGCCACTGGGGGACTAGCGGTAACACCGGGGAGCTGTTTTTT,CASHWGTSGNTGELFF
TRBV3-1,TRBJ1-5,many,-,14,TGTGCCAGCAGCCAAGCGACAGGCAATCAGCCCCAGCATTTT,CASSQATGNQPQHF
TRBV19,TRBJ2-2,many,TRBD1,14,TGTGCCACGCACGACAGGGGCTCGGGCGGGGAGCTGTTTTTT,CATHDRGSGGELFF
TRBV7-9,TRBJ2-5,many,-,11,TGTGCCAGCAGCTGGAACGAGACCCAGTACTTC,CASSWNETQYF
TRBV11-3,TRBJ2-2,many,-,14,TGTGCCAGCAGCTTTTTCAGAGGTACCGGGGAGCTGTTTTTT,CASSFFRGTGELFF
TRBV6-5,TRBJ2-2,many,-,17,TGTGCCAGCAGTTACAGGGGTCTGGGTATACTCACCGGGGAGCTGTTTTTT,CASSYRGLGILTGELFF
TRBV6-2/TRBV6-3,TRBJ2-7,-,TRBD1,14,TGTGCCAGCAGGATATGGGGACAGTCCTACGAGCAGTACTTC,CASRIWGQSYEQYF